This T cell receptor beta chain was documented in a study of blood T cell repertoires in COVID-19. Profiling relied on immunoSEQ multiplex PCR, and the TCRdb table lists in-frame clones only, not all of them. Seen here are 88,000 or so clones, about four fifths observed once, and the top ten hold about 24%. Per the germline V gene, CDR1 is MDHEN and CDR2 is SYDVKM. Trimming took 2 bases from V and 7 from J, leaving 18 bases between them. The CDR3 length is 16 residues. The rearrangement joins TRBV28 to TRBJ2-1; possibly TRBD2 for D (5 bases). Sequencing was carried out using peripheral blood. The clonotype was recovered from a human donor in a cohort sampled during active COVID-19. The CDR3 DNA sequence: TGTGCCAGCAGTTTACCCGACTACCCGATGGGGAATGAGCAGTTCTTC. Translating it yields CASSLPDYPMGNEQFF. The whole variable domain, filled in from reference TRBV28 and TRBJ2-1, reads DVKVTQSSRYLVKRTGEKVFLECVQDMDHENMFWYRQDPGLGLRLIYFSYDVKMKEKGDIPEGYSVSREKKERFSLILESASTNQTSMYLCASSLPDYPMGNEQFFGPGTRLTVL.